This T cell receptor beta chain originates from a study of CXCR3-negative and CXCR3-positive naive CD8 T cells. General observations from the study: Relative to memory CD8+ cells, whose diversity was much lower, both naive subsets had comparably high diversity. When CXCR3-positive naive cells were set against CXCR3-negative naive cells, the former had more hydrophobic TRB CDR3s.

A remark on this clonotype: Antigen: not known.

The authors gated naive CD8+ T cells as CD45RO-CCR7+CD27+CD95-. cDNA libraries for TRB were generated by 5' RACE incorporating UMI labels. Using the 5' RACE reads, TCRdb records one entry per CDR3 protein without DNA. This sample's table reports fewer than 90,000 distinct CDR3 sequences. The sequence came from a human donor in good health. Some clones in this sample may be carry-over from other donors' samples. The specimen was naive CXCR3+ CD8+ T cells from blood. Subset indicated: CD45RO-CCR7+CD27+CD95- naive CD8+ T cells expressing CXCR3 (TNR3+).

CDR3: CASSIPTGMNTEAFF. The gene calls are TRBV19 and TRBJ1-1; TCRdb returns TRBD1, unconfirmable since there is no DNA. CDR1 is LNHDA, CDR2 SQIVND, per germline (reference sequence). The CDR3 extends over 15 amino acids.